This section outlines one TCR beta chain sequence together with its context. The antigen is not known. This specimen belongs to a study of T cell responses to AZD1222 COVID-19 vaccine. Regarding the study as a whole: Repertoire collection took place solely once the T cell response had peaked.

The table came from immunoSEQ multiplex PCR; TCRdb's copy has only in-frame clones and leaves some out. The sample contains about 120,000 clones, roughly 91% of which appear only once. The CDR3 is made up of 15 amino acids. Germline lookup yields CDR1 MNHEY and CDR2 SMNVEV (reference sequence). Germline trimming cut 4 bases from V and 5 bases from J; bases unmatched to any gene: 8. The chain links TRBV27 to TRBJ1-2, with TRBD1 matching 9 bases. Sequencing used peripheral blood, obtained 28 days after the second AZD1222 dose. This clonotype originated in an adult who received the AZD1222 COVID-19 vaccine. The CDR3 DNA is TGTGCCAGCAGTTCAATGGGACAGGGAGATTATGGCTACACCTTC. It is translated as CASSSMGQGDYGYTF.